This entry features one TCR beta chain sequence. Its target is not known. Its ends do not fully match the called genes, so a read error is possible. Patients affected by ophthalmopathy presented a Clinical Activity Score of at least 3, a NOSPECS grade of at least 4, and disease duration below 3 months. Based on clinical symptoms, serum thyroxine and TRAb, thyroid ultrasound and orbital computed tomography, diagnoses were reached. This record comes from a study of T cells in Graves' hyperthyroidism and ophthalmopathy. Overall study: Peripheral blood draws took place at initial diagnosis, ahead of any treatment. General study findings and limits: Ophthalmopathy was distinguished from stable hyperthyroidism by 13 V-J signatures.

It was RNA transcripts that yielded the amplified TCR beta CDR3 regions. First-round RT-PCR targeting the TCR CDR3 was performed with the HTBI primer set. Using its own MiXCR run on the multiplex PCR reads, TCRdb lists one record per CDR3 protein. The table shows hundreds of thousands of distinct CDR3 sequences, with less than 25% occurring only once. The germline V gene has CDR1 MNHEY and CDR2 SMNVEV (reference sequence). The CDR3 sequence is 13 residues long. This clonotype was obtained from a woman in her twenties or thirties with Graves' ophthalmopathy. Specimen: blood. This chain links TRBV27 with TRBJ1-2; possible D gene TRBD1, 6 bases. CDR3 DNA sequence: TGTGACAGCAGTTTGGGGACAAGTCGTAGCTACACCTTC. Amino acids: CDSSLGTSRSYTF.